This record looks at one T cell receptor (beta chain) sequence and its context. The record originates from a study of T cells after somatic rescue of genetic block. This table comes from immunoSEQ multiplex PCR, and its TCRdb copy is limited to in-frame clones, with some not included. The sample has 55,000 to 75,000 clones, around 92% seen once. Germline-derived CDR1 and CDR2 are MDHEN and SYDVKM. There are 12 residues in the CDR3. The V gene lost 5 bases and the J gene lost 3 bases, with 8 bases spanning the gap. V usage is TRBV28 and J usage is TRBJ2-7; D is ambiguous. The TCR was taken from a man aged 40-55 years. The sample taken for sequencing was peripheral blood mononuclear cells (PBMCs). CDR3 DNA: TGTGCCAGCAGTGTTAAGGTCTACGAGCAGTACTTC. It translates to CASSVKVYEQYF.